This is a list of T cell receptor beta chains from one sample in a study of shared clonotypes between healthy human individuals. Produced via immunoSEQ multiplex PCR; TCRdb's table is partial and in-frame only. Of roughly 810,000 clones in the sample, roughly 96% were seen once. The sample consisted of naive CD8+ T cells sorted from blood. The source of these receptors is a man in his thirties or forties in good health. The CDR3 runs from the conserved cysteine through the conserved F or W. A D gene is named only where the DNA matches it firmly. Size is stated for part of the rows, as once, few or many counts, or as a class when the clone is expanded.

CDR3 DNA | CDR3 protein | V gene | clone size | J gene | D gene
TGCACCAGCAGCCAAGTCGAGAACCGACTAGCGGGAGCCCAGGGTGGCACAGATACGCAGTATTTT | CTSSQVENRLAGAQGGTDTQYF | TRBV1 | - | TRBJ2-3 | -
TGTGCCAGCAGCCATCAGCGGACCTACTCCTACGAGCAGTACTTC | CASSHQRTYSYEQYF | TRBV7-8 | once | TRBJ2-7 | -
TGTGCCAGCAGTCCCCGGGGCCCCTCCTACGAGCAGTACTTC | CASSPRGPSYEQYF | TRBV28 | - | TRBJ2-7 | -
TGTGCCAGCAGCCGAGGGGAGCTTACGAACACCGGGGAGCTGTTTTTT | CASSRGELTNTGELFF | TRBV5-4 | - | TRBJ2-2 | -
TGCGCCAGCAGCCCCCGGACTAGCGGGGTGGGTCTGGGTGAGCAGTTCTTC | CASSPRTSGVGLGEQFF | TRBV4-1 | once | TRBJ2-1 | TRBD2
TGTGCCAGCAGCCCCTTAGGCGGGAGGGCCGACAATGAGCAGTTCTTC | CASSPLGGRADNEQFF | TRBV9 | - | TRBJ2-1 | TRBD2
TGTGCCAGCAGATACACAGGGTTGGATGAGCAGTTCTTC | CASRYTGLDEQFF | TRBV27 | - | TRBJ2-1 | -
TGTGCCACCAGCAGAGATAGAGGCCAGGCAGGGCATTCCTACGAGCAGTACTTC | CATSRDRGQAGHSYEQYF | TRBV15 | - | TRBJ2-7 | -
TGTGCCAGCAGTGCCGGGGACAGCCGCACAGATACGCAGTATTTT | CASSAGDSRTDTQYF | TRBV28 | - | TRBJ2-3 | TRBD1
TGTGCCAGCAGCTATGGACTAGCGGGAGTTGACGAGCAGTACTTC | CASSYGLAGVDEQYF | TRBV7-9 | - | TRBJ2-7 | TRBD2
TGTGCCAGCAGCGTTGGCACTAGCGTGAATGAGCAGTTCTTC | CASSVGTSVNEQFF | TRBV5-4 | - | TRBJ2-1 | TRBD2
TGCGCCAGCAGCCAAGATATGGGGGGATGGGACTATGGCTACACCTTC | CASSQDMGGWDYGYTF | TRBV4-3 | - | TRBJ1-2 | -
TGTGCCAGCAGTTACTTACAGGGGAGAGGAACAGGGACCCAGTACTTC | CASSYLQGRGTGTQYF | TRBV6-5 | - | TRBJ2-5 | TRBD1
TGTGCCAGCATGGACAGGGTCTACGAGCAGTACTTC | CASMDRVYEQYF | TRBV2 | - | TRBJ2-7 | TRBD1
TGTGCCAGCAGCTCCCTGGGGACAGGGGGATACGAGCAGTACTTC | CASSSLGTGGYEQYF | TRBV11-2 | - | TRBJ2-7 | TRBD1
TGTGCCAGCAGTAGACAGGGTGAAGAGACCCAGTACTTC | CASSRQGEETQYF | TRBV27 | - | TRBJ2-5 | TRBD1
TGTGCCACCAGCAGAGGAGGGGCCGCCTACGAGCAGTACTTC | CATSRGGAAYEQYF | TRBV15 | - | TRBJ2-7 | -
TGTGCCAGCAGCGTAGCGGGACGCACCGGGGAGCTGTTTTTT | CASSVAGRTGELFF | TRBV9 | - | TRBJ2-2 | -
TGCAGCGTTGAAGATCCCGGGACAGGGATAGAGACCCAGTACTTC | CSVEDPGTGIETQYF | TRBV29-1 | - | TRBJ2-5 | TRBD1
TGTGCCAGCGGAAGTCTGGTCGAGCAGTACTTC | CASGSLVEQYF | TRBV7-9 | - | TRBJ2-7 | -
TGTGCCAGCAGACAATATAACCAGCCCCAGCATTTT | CASRQYNQPQHF | TRBV21-1 | - | TRBJ1-5 | -
TGTGCCAGCAGTGAAAGTTGGGCCCAGGGGGTTGGAAACACCATATATTTT | CASSESWAQGVGNTIYF | TRBV6-1 | - | TRBJ1-3 | TRBD1
TGTGCCAGCAGCTACCGACAGGGGGTTAATGAAAAACTGTTTTTT | CASSYRQGVNEKLFF | TRBV7-9 | once | TRBJ1-4 | TRBD1
TGTGCCAGCAGTTACTTCGGGAGGGCAGGCACAGATACGCAGTATTTT | CASSYFGRAGTDTQYF | TRBV6-5 | - | TRBJ2-3 | TRBD2
TGTGCCAGCAGTTTATCAAGCGGGATCCAAGAGACCCAGTACTTC | CASSLSSGIQETQYF | TRBV27 | - | TRBJ2-5 | TRBD2
TGTGCCAGCAGCCAAACTCTAGGTAGGGGTCCGAACACTGAAGCTTTCTTT | CASSQTLGRGPNTEAFF | TRBV7-9 | - | TRBJ1-1 | -
TGTGCCAGCAGGGACACGGGCTCCTACAATGAGCAGTTCTTC | CASRDTGSYNEQFF | TRBV6-5 | - | TRBJ2-1 | -
TGTGCCAGTAGTCCCCCTCGGCGGGAGACGGCAGATACGCAGTATTTT | CASSPPRRETADTQYF | TRBV19 | - | TRBJ2-3 | TRBD2
TGTGCCAGCAGCTTAGCGCGGGTATACAGAAACACTGAAGCTTTCTTT | CASSLARVYRNTEAFF | TRBV7-8 | - | TRBJ1-1 | -
TGTGCCAGCAGCCGAGACAGGGGACGTTTTTATGAGCAGTTCTTC | CASSRDRGRFYEQFF | TRBV6-1 | - | TRBJ2-1 | TRBD1
TGTGCCAGCACTGGTAGGCCAGACTCTAGCACAGATACGCAGTATTTT | CASTGRPDSSTDTQYF | TRBV6-6 | - | TRBJ2-3 | -
TGTGCCACCCGTAGCCCCGGGAGGGCCGTTACGGATACGCAGTATTTT | CATRSPGRAVTDTQYF | TRBV15 | - | TRBJ2-3 | TRBD2
TGTGCCAGCAGTGAGGGACAGGCATACACAGATACGCAGTATTTT | CASSEGQAYTDTQYF | TRBV27 | - | TRBJ2-3 | TRBD1
TGTGCCAGCAGCCCCCCGCGGGCGCGGAACACCGGGGAGCTGTTTTTT | CASSPPRARNTGELFF | TRBV7-9 | - | TRBJ2-2 | -
TGCGCCAGCAGCTTGGGGTATGATTCCTACGAGCAGTACTTC | CASSLGYDSYEQYF | TRBV5-1 | - | TRBJ2-7 | -
TGTGCCAGCAGTTTGACAGGGGAGACGAGTGAGCAGTACTTC | CASSLTGETSEQYF | TRBV27 | - | TRBJ2-7 | TRBD1
TGTGCCAGCAGTTCGGGGACTTTATACGAGCAGTACTTC | CASSSGTLYEQYF | TRBV27 | few | TRBJ2-7 | -
TGTGCAAGTCGCCTGCGTCCGGGACAGGGGTTGAATGAGCAGTTCTTC | CASRLRPGQGLNEQFF | TRBV12-2 | - | TRBJ2-1 | -
TGTGCCAGCAGTTACTCGTTAAGTGTGGGGGACAATGAGCAGTTCTTC | CASSYSLSVGDNEQFF | TRBV6-6 | once | TRBJ2-1 | -
TGTGCCAGCAGGGCGAGAGGGACAGATCGCAACTATGGCTACACCTTC | CASRARGTDRNYGYTF | TRBV9 | - | TRBJ1-2 | TRBD1
TGTGCCAGCAGTTTCTCCAGGGAAACCCATGGCTACACCTTC | CASSFSRETHGYTF | TRBV27 | - | TRBJ1-2 | -
TGTGCCAGCAGTGAAATTGGGACCCCGGCGTACGAGCAGTACTTC | CASSEIGTPAYEQYF | TRBV6-1 | - | TRBJ2-7 | -
TGTGCCAGCAGTTGGGATCGGACAGGGAGCACTGAAGCTTTCTTT | CASSWDRTGSTEAFF | TRBV6-5 | - | TRBJ1-1 | TRBD1
TGTGCCTGGGACTCGGCAGGGGGCGTCCCCGGGGAGCTGTTTTTT | CAWDSAGGVPGELFF | TRBV30 | - | TRBJ2-2 | TRBD1
TGTGCCAGCAGCCCCGTAGCGGGGGAGGAGCAGTTCTTC | CASSPVAGEEQFF | TRBV7-3 | - | TRBJ2-1 | TRBD2
TGTGCCAGCAGCCCCGGCCCGCCGGGAGGCCTCCTCACAGATACGCAGTATTTT | CASSPGPPGGLLTDTQYF | TRBV11-2 | - | TRBJ2-3 | TRBD2
TGTGCCAGCAGCTTAAGAGGACAGGGATACGAGCAGTACTTC | CASSLRGQGYEQYF | TRBV5-5 | - | TRBJ2-7 | TRBD1
TGTGCCAGCAGTGAAGGACCGACGGGGGCGAACTATGGCTACACCTTC | CASSEGPTGANYGYTF | TRBV2 | - | TRBJ1-2 | -
TGTGCCAGCATCGATAGCGTTACAGAGACCCAGTACTTC | CASIDSVTETQYF | TRBV2 | - | TRBJ2-5 | -
TGCGCCAGCAGCCAAGCGTATCAGGGCCTCTATGGCTACACCTTC | CASSQAYQGLYGYTF | TRBV4-1 | once | TRBJ1-2 | -
TGTGCCAGCTTGCGACGCGGGAGGGCAGGGAATGAGCAGTTCTTC | CASLRRGRAGNEQFF | TRBV2 | - | TRBJ2-1 | TRBD2
TGCGCCAGCAGTTTACGAGGACGGGCTGGGGACACTGAAGCTTTCTTT | CASSLRGRAGDTEAFF | TRBV5-1 | - | TRBJ1-1 | -
TGTGCCAGTAGTACCCCCCCGACAGGGTTAAATCAGCCCCAGCATTTT | CASSTPPTGLNQPQHF | TRBV19 | - | TRBJ1-5 | TRBD1